The present entry profiles one T cell receptor (beta chain) with its context. The germline V gene has CDR1 SGHTA and CDR2 FQGNSA. V was trimmed by 2 bases and J by 5 bases, leaving 9 bases between them. The CDR3 contains 13 residues. The data were obtained in a study of blood T cell repertoires in COVID-19. Study-wide context: Sample material is recorded as cDNA or gDNA derived from T cells, B-cell-depleted T cells, or PBMCs.

Authors' processing steps: The assay estimated nucleated cells by amplifying reference gene primers. Assay used: immunoSEQ multiplex PCR; TCRdb lists only in-frame clones, some missing. Clonal size and the V and J genes are those of that table, whereas D and trimming came from the DNA. This table has roughly 180,000 clones, 60% to 80% appearing once. Sequenced: peripheral blood. J is TRBJ1-1 and V is TRBV7-2; D might be TRBD1 (5 bases). The TCR originated in a man between 60 and 75 years old with active or convalescent COVID-19. CDR3 residues: CASSLSGRTEAFF. The CDR3 DNA follows: TGTGCCAGCAGCTTATCAGGGAGGACTGAAGCTTTCTTT. The variable domain in full, completed from reference TRBV7-2 and TRBJ1-1, reads GAGVSQSPSNKVTEKGKDVELRCDPISGHTALYWYRQSLGQGLEFLIYFQGNSAPDKSGLPSDRFSAERTGGSVSTLTIQRTQQEDSAVYLCASSLSGRTEAFFGQGTRLTVV.